These 3 T cell receptor beta chains came from one sample sequenced in a study of blood T cell repertoires in COVID-19. Data came from immunoSEQ multiplex PCR; TCRdb stores just in-frame clones and leaves some out. The data contain about 300,000 clones, 85% to 90% of them singletons. The source material was PBMCs or T cells enriched from blood (not recorded which). The receptor set was obtained from a woman in her forties or fifties who had been exposed to COVID-19.

This sequence joins TRBV27 and TRBJ2-6; 16 bases are a match to TRBD2. Germline trimming cut 3 bases from V and 3 bases from J; bases unmatched to any gene: 5. CDR3 length equals 19 residues. In germline, CDR1 is MNHEY, CDR2 SMNVEV (reference sequence). The CDR3 region is CASSLEGLAGGLGANVLTF. Here the CDR3 DNA reads TGTGCCAGCAGTTTGGAGGGACTAGCGGGGGGGCTTGGGGCCAACGTCCTGACTTTC.

This clone appeared a single time. The chain joins TRBV2 to TRBJ1-2; perhaps TRBD1 as D (5 bases). V lost 1 base and J lost 5, with 8 bases in between. The germline V gene has CDR1 SNHLY and CDR2 FYNNEI. The CDR3 totals 13 residues. The CDR3 region is CASSEEGYYGYTF. Here the CDR3 DNA reads TGTGCCAGCAGTGAAGAGGGGTATTATGGCTACACCTTC.

This chain links TRBV15 with TRBJ1-6; possible D gene TRBD1, 6 bases. Trimming shortened V by 3 bases and J by 10 bases, and 10 bases separated the two germline ends. CDR1 is LNHNV and CDR2 is YYDKDF in the germline V gene (reference sequence). There are 13 residues in the CDR3. CDR3 sequence: CATSSSGVSPLHF. DNA for the CDR3: TGTGCCACCAGCAGTTCAGGGGTGTCACCCCTCCACTTT.